This TCR beta chain originates from a study of blood T cell repertoires in COVID-19. Study details: Sample material is recorded as cDNA or gDNA derived from T cells, B-cell-depleted T cells, or PBMCs.

Study processing details: Reference gene primer amplification gave nucleated cell count estimates. Clones were sequenced by immunoSEQ multiplex PCR, and TCRdb holds only the in-frame ones, with some missing. V and J calls plus clone size are reproduced from that table; the DNA served to infer D and trimming. The sample has more than 65,000 clones; 87% are singletons. The CDR3 totals 12 residues. CDR1 KGHDR and CDR2 SFDVKD come from the germline V gene. V was shortened by 2 bases and J by 11 bases, with 9 bases between the two germline ends. The V and J genes are TRBV24-1 and TRBJ2-1; a possible D gene is TRBD1 (5 bases). The sequence was obtained from a man aged 60 to 69 with acute or convalescent COVID-19. Sequences were obtained from peripheral blood. The CDR3 DNA sequence: TGTGCCACCAGTGATTGGGGCTCGCAGCAGTTCTTC. This encodes CATSDWGSQQFF.